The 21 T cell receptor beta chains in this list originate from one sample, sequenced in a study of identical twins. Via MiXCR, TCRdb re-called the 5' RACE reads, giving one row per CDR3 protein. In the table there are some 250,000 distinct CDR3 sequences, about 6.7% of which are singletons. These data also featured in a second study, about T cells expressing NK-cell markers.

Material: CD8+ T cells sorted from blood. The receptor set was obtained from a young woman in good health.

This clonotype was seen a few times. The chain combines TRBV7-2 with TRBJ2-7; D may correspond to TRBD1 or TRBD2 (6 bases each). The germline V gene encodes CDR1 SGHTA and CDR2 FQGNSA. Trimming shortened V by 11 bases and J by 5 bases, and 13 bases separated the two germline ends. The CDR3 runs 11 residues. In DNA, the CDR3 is TGTGCCGCCTGGGGGGCCCACGAGCAGTACTTC. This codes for CAAWGAHEQYF.

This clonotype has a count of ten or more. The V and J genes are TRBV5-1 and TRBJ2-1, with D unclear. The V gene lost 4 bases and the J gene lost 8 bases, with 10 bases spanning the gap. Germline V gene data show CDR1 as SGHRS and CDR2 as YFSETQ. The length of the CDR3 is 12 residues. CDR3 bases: TGCGCCAGCAGCCCTCCCCTAGATGAGCAGTTCTTC. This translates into CASSPPLDEQFF.

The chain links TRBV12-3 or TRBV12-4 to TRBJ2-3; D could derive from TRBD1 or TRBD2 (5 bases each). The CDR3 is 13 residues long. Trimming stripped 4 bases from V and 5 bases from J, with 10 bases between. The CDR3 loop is CASSSGTRDTQYF. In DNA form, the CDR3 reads TGTGCCAGCAGTTCTGGGACGCGAGATACGCAGTATTTT.

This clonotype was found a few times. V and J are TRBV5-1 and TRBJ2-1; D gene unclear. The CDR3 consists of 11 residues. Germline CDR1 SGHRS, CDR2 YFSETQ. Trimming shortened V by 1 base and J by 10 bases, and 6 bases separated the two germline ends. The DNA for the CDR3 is TGCGCCAGCAGCTTGTATCAGGAGCAGTTCTTC. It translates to CASSLYQEQFF.

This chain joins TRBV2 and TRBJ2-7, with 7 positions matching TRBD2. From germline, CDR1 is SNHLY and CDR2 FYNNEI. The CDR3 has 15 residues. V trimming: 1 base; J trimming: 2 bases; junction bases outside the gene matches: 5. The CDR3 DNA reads TGTGCCAGCAGTGAAGGTTCTCGGGGGGCCTACGAGCAGTACTTC. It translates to CASSEGSRGAYEQYF.

CDR3: CASSQDPPFYYGYTF. In nucleotides, the CDR3 is TGTGCCAGCAGCCAAGACCCTCCTTTTTACTATGGCTACACCTTC. The rearrangement uses TRBV3-1 and TRBJ1-2; no clear D. CDR1 LGHDT and CDR2 YNNKEL come from the germline V gene (reference sequence). Deletions cut 0 bases from V and 3 bases from J, with 11 bases between. The CDR3 extends over 15 amino acids.

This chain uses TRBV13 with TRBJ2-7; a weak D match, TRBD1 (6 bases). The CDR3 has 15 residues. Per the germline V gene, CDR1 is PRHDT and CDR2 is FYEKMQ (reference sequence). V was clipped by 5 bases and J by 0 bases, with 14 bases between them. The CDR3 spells CASSQRDTSSYEQYF. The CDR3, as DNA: TGTGCCAGCAGCCAACGGGACACCAGCTCCTACGAGCAGTACTTC.

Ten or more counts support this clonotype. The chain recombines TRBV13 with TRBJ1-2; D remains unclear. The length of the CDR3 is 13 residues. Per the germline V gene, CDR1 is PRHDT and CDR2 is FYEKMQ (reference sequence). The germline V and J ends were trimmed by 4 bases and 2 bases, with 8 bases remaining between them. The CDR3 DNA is TGTGCCAGCAGCTCCGGACGGAACTATGGCTACACCTTC. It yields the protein CASSSGRNYGYTF.

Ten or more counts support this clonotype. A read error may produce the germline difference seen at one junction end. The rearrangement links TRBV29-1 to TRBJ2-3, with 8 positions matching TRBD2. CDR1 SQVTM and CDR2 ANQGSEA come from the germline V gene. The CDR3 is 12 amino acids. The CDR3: CSTEAGGLERNF. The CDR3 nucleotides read TGCAGCACGGAGGCGGGGGGTCTCGAGAGGAATTTT.

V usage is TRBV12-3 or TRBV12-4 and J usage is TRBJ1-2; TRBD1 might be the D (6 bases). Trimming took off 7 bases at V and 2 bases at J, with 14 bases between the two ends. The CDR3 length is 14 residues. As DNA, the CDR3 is TGTGCCAGCAACCTACAGGGACTAAACTATGGCTACACCTTC. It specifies CASNLQGLNYGYTF.

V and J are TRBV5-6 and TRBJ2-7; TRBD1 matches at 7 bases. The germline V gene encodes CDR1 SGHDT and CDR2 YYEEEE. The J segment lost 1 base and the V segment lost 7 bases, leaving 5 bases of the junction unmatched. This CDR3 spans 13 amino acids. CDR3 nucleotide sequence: TGTGCCAGCGGCCCGGGACAGTCCTACGAGCAGTACTTC. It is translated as CASGPGQSYEQYF.

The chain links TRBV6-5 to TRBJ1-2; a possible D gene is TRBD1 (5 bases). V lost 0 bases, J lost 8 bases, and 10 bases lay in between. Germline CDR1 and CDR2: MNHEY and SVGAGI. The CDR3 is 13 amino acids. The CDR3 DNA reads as TGTGCCAGCAGTTACTCAGCGAGGGACGGCTACACCTTC. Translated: CASSYSARDGYTF.

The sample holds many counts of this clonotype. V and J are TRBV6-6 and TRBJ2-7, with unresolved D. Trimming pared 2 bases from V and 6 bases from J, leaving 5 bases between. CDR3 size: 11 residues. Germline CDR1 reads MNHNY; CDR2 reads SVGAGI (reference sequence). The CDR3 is CASSYAREQYF. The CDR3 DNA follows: TGTGCCAGCAGTTACGCTCGCGAGCAGTACTTC.

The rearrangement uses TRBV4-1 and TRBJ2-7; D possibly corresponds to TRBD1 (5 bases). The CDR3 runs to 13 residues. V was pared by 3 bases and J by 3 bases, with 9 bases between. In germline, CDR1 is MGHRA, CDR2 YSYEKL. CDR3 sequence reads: CASSHLQGYEQYF. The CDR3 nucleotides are TGCGCCAGCAGCCACCTGCAGGGCTACGAGCAGTACTTC.

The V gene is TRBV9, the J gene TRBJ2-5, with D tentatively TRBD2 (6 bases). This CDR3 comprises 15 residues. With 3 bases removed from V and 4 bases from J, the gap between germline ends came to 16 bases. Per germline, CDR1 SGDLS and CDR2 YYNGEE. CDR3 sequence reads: CASSEDGSFGETQYF. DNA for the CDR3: TGTGCCAGCAGCGAGGACGGGAGCTTCGGAGAGACCCAGTACTTC.

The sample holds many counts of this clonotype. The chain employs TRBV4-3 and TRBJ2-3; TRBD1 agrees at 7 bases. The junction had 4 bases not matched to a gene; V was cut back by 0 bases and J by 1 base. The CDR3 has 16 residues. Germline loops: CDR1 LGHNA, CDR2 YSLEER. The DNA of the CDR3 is TGCGCCAGCAGCCAAGATCTCGACAGGGGCACAGATACGCAGTATTTT. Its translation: CASSQDLDRGTDTQYF.

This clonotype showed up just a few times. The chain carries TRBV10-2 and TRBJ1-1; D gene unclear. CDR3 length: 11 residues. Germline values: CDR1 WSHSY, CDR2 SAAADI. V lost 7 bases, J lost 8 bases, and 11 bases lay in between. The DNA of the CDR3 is TGCGCCAGCACCGCCGACGGAGAAGCTTTCTTT. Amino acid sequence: CASTADGEAFF.

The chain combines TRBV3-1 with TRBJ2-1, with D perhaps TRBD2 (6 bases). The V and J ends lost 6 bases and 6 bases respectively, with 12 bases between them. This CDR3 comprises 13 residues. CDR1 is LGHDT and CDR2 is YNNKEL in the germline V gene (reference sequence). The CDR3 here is CASRPCGINEQFF. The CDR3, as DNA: TGTGCCAGCAGGCCCTGCGGGATCAATGAGCAGTTCTTC.

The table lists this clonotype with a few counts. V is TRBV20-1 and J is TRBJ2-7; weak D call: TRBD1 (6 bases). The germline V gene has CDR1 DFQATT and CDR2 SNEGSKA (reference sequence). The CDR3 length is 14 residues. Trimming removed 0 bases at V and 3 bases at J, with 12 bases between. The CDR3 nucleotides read TGCAGTGCTAGAGATGAGAGGGGGTTCTACGAGCAGTACTTC. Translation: CSARDERGFYEQYF.

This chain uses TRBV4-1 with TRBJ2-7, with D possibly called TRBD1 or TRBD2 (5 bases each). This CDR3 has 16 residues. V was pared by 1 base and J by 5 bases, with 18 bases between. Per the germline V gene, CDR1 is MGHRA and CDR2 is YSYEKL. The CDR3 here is CASSQGTSGRLDEQYF. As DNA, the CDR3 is TGCGCCAGCAGCCAAGGTACCTCGGGACGTTTAGACGAGCAGTACTTC.

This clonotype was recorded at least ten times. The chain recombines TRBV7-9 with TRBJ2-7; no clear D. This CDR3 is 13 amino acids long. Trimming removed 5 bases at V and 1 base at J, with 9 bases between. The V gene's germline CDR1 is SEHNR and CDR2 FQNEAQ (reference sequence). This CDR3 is CASSRDTSYEQYF. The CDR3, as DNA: TGTGCCAGCAGCCGCGACACTTCCTACGAGCAGTACTTC.